This T cell receptor beta chain was retrieved from a study of blood T cells in healthy people across ages (dated by TCRdb to about 2015). Background on the whole study: In model experiments, template switching captured about one uniquely barcoded TCR beta cDNA molecule for every two T cells. The study measured age-related changes in TCR beta repertoire diversity using deep sequencing normalized with unique cDNA molecular identifiers. The donors were split into four age groups: young (average 16 years), middle-aged (over 35), aged (around 67) and long-lived (approximately 89). To avoid experimental bias, donors of different ages were distributed randomly across sequencing lanes. Two additional independent replicas of 1 million unique cDNA reads from the same blood draw were analyzed for two donors (one aged 18 to 30 and one aged 80 or older).

The full study reports these points: Compared with the aged group, the long-lived group had more naive CD4+ T cells, fewer expanded clones and increased TCR diversity, suggesting age selection. There was a strong correlation between observed TCR beta diversity and the percentage of naive T cells measured by flow cytometry. Total diversity estimates from one million sequenced T cells were considered lower bounds and underestimates. As age increased, observed TCR beta diversity per million T cells dropped in a roughly linear way, and a significant reduction was already evident by age around 41. Conclusive comparison of naive and antigen-experienced compartments was prevented by the profiling of bulk unsorted PBMCs. The CMV infection status of donors was not known, potentially confounding age-related changes in expanded clonotypes.

The CDR3 covers 15 residues, taking in both the cysteine and the phenylalanine. Of the read, only the CDR3 DNA is kept; its 45 bases are in frame from base 1. The germline V gene provides CDR1 KGHSH and CDR2 LQKENI. V trim: 0 bases; J trim: 2 bases; unmatched bases: 0. This clonotype was seen a few times. Its binding antigen is unknown. No base quality values were provided; no much bigger clone lies one nucleotide off. Libraries came from 5' RACE. TCRdb lists the instrument as Illumina HiSeq 2500. A second PCR of roughly 7 to 11 cycles was performed with a sample-barcoded 5' primer and a J-beta primer mix. A template-switch 5' adaptor carrying 12 random nucleotides introduced a unique molecular identifier onto each TCR beta cDNA molecule. At least 3 million CDR3-containing paired-end reads were obtained from each sample. First-strand cDNA was synthesized from all RNA with the Mint cDNA synthesis kit, primed by a TRBC-specific oligonucleotide. All cDNA was treated with uracil-DNA glycosylase and then went through a first 18-cycle PCR with the universal primers M1SS and BC2_uni_R. Under the source paper's analysis protocol: Normalization of each sample was performed by random selection of 1 million high-quality reads, each carrying a distinct molecular identifier. Instead of being binned into consensus sequences, reads that shared molecular identifiers were thrown out. MiTCR, set to a Q25 quality threshold and the strictest error-elimination algorithm, was used for CDR3 identification, clonotype clustering and error correction. Lower-bound total TCR beta diversity was estimated with a nonparametric unseen species model using Euler transformation. Starting from the raw public reads, TCRdb applied fastp trimming at Q25, assembled clones with MiXCR and retained in-frame beta chains. One record per CDR3 amino acid sequence lists the most common genes and DNA. For this entry, the V and J calls and clone size follow TCRdb and not the study's own pipeline. Within this sample are around 710,000 distinct CDR3 sequences, with 43% of them counted one time only. Roughly 20% of the sample goes to the ten largest clones.

Donors were a few dozen systemically healthy Caucasian individuals from Russia aged about 6 to 100 years. Roughly 11 milliliters of peripheral blood were drawn from each donor into EDTA-treated Vacutainer tubes. PBMCs were isolated by Ficoll-Paque density-gradient centrifugation, with at least 6 million obtained per sample. Trizol reagent was used to extract total RNA from PBMCs, with at least 6 micrograms per sample. Naive CD45RAhigh/CD27high T cell percentages were measured by flow cytometry on a PBMC aliquot from every donor. The chain uses TRBV18 and TRBJ2-7; TRBD2 lines up with 11 middle nucleotides. This clonotype was obtained from a woman in her fifties or sixties in good health. The sample consisted of blood. The CDR3 reads CASSPPLAGAYEQYF. Here is the DNA: TGTGCCAGCTCACCACCACTAGCGGGAGCCTACGAGCAGTACTTC.